These 19 T cell receptor beta chains were all obtained from the same sample, sequenced in a study of shared clonotypes between healthy human individuals (dated by TCRdb to 2018 to 2021). The library was made by the immunoSEQ multiplex PCR assay. Held by TCRdb, this immuneACCESS table contains in-frame sequences only and omits some clones. Under half of the omission traces to an unresolved V gene where checked; the cause of the rest is unknown. The sample table lists approximately 2.5 million clones, under 95% of them with a count of one. About 0.34% of the sample rests with the top ten. Sequencing was done on a sample of naive CD4+ T cells from PBMCs. In the paper's terms, the cell subset or site label means: CD45RA+ positively selected. The origin of the receptors is a man aged 18 to 30 in good health. Some clones in this sample may be carry-over from other donors' samples.

The chain carries TRBV10-1 and TRBJ2-1; the D is unclear. V lost 2 bases and J lost 0, with 8 bases in between. This CDR3 spans 15 amino acids. CDR1 and CDR2 (germline): WNHNN, SYGVQD (reference sequence). The CDR3 DNA is TGCGCCAGCAGTGAGGGCCCAAGCTCCTACAATGAGCAGTTCTTC. It encodes CASSEGPSSYNEQFF.

This clone showed up just a few times. This chain links TRBV28 with TRBJ1-1; D is perhaps TRBD1 (5 bases). The CDR3 consists of 13 residues. Trimming took off 0 bases at V and 7 bases at J, with 9 bases between the two ends. Germline lookup yields CDR1 MDHEN and CDR2 SYDVKM. The CDR3 DNA sequence: TGTGCCAGCAGTTTATGGCAGGGAATTGAAGCTTTCTTT. Its protein is CASSLWQGIEAFF.

V and J are TRBV6-6 and TRBJ1-4, with 10 bases identical to TRBD1. CDR1 is MNHNY and CDR2 is SVGAGI in the germline V gene (reference sequence). Trimming took 6 bases from V and 5 from J; bases not matched to a gene: 6. CDR3 length: 15 amino acids. CDR3 residues: CASRRDRGPNEKLFF. In nucleotides, the CDR3 is TGTGCCAGCAGGCGAGACAGGGGGCCCAATGAAAAACTGTTTTTT.

The chain couples TRBV7-9 to TRBJ1-1; D is unresolved. This CDR3 is 14 amino acids long. V lost 5 bases and J lost 4, with 14 bases in between. Germline lookup yields CDR1 SEHNR and CDR2 FQNEAQ (reference sequence). CDR3: CASSQSIRSTEAFF. CDR3 nucleotides: TGTGCCAGCAGCCAAAGTATTCGGAGCACTGAAGCTTTCTTT.

This chain uses TRBV5-1 with TRBJ2-1, with D maybe TRBD1 (6 bases). The ends were cut back, 4 bases at V and 0 bases at J, with 11 bases in the middle. Germline assignment: CDR1 SGHRS and CDR2 YFSETQ. This CDR3 comprises 15 residues. As DNA, the CDR3 is TGCGCCAGCAGCGCGGACAGTAACTCCTACAATGAGCAGTTCTTC. It specifies CASSADSNSYNEQFF.

The chain uses TRBV27 and TRBJ2-3; the D gene is possibly TRBD2 (5 bases). The germline V gene has CDR1 MNHEY and CDR2 SMNVEV (reference sequence). Trimming left V 5 bases short and J 0 bases short, with 12 bases between. This CDR3 comprises 15 residues. The CDR3 is CASSILGLSTDTQYF. The CDR3 bases are TGTGCCAGCAGTATACTAGGTTTGAGCACAGATACGCAGTATTTT.

The chain joins TRBV2 to TRBJ2-1; 7 bases are a match to TRBD2. Trimming at V came to 4 bases and at J to 4 bases, leaving 7 bases not matched to a gene. Per the germline V gene, CDR1 is SNHLY and CDR2 is FYNNEI. The CDR3 is made up of 15 amino acids. The CDR3 DNA reads as TGTGCCAGCAGTGCTAACGGGGGGAATTACAATGAGCAGTTCTTC. It is translated as CASSANGGNYNEQFF.

The rearrangement uses TRBV7-7 and TRBJ2-1; 8 nucleotides align to TRBD2. Germline CDR1 SSHAT, CDR2 FNYEAQ (reference sequence). This CDR3 has 14 residues. V lost 1 base, J lost 9 bases, and 5 bases stayed unmatched. The CDR3 protein is CASSLGPGGSEQFF. CDR3 DNA sequence: TGTGCCAGCAGCTTAGGGCCGGGAGGGAGTGAGCAGTTCTTC.

The gene calls are TRBV2 and TRBJ2-7; 8 positions match TRBD2. V shed 8 bases, J shed 2 bases, and the junction held 8 bases outside the gene matches. This CDR3 comprises 14 residues. CDR1 is SNHLY, CDR2 FYNNEI, per germline. For the CDR3, the DNA is TGTGCCAGCGGGGAGCGGGAGACAACCTACGAGCAGTACTTC. Its translation is CASGERETTYEQYF.

The chain uses TRBV5-1 and TRBJ2-1; 8 bases map to TRBD2. CDR1 is SGHRS and CDR2 is YFSETQ in the germline V gene. V gave up 6 bases and J gave up 4 bases; unmatched junction bases: 6. This CDR3 has 14 amino acids. The CDR3 loop is CASNERESYNEQFF. The CDR3 DNA reads TGCGCCAGCAACGAGCGGGAGTCTTACAATGAGCAGTTCTTC.

The genes are TRBV21-1 and TRBJ2-2; whether TRBD1, the table's D call, matches the DNA was not checked. TRBV21-1 is a documented pseudogene. The CDR3 length is 16 residues. The CDR3 DNA follows: TGTGCCAGCATTTCCCGGCGGACAGGGTGCCCCGGGGAGCTGTTTTTT. Its translation: CASISRRTGCPGELFF.

The V gene is TRBV5-1, the J gene TRBJ2-1; D may correspond to TRBD1 or TRBD2 (6 bases each). The ends were cut back, 7 bases at V and 5 bases at J, with 16 bases in the middle. Germline values: CDR1 SGHRS, CDR2 YFSETQ. CDR3 size: 14 residues. DNA of the CDR3: TGCGCCAGCGGACGGACGGGGGCCCACAATGAGCAGTTCTTC. Translating gives CASGRTGAHNEQFF.

In regard to this clone: The same CDR3 also results from other DNA sequences found in this sample. The chain uses TRBV7-9 and TRBJ1-1; 9 bases fit TRBD1. The CDR3 has 14 residues. Germline trimming cut 4 bases from V and 2 bases from J; bases unmatched to any gene: 2. Per the germline V gene, CDR1 is SEHNR and CDR2 is FQNEAQ (reference sequence). The CDR3 DNA follows: TGTGCCAGCAGCTGGGGACAGGGAAACACTGAAGCTTTCTTT. This translates into CASSWGQGNTEAFF.

The chain has TRBV6-5 and TRBJ2-7, with D possibly being TRBD2 (7 bases). The V gene lost 0 bases and the J gene lost 7 bases, with 16 bases spanning the gap. CDR1 MNHEY and CDR2 SVGAGI come from the germline V gene. This CDR3 is built from 15 residues. This chain's CDR3 is CASSYSSRGGLEQYF. The CDR3, as DNA: TGTGCCAGCAGTTACTCTTCTAGGGGGGGTCTAGAGCAGTACTTC.

The V and J genes are TRBV7-8 and TRBJ2-7, with D maybe TRBD1 (6 bases). Germline CDR1 and CDR2: SGHVS and FQNEAQ. The CDR3 extends over 14 amino acids. Trimming removed 7 bases at V and 3 bases at J, with 16 bases between. CDR3 nucleotides: TGTGCCAGCACCGAAGACAGGTTTATCTACGAGCAGTACTTC. Protein sequence: CASTEDRFIYEQYF.

On this clone: The junction and the germline gene differ at one end; a read error may be behind it. This sequence joins TRBV7-9 and TRBJ1-1; possibly TRBD1 for D (6 bases). Germline lookup yields CDR1 SEHNR and CDR2 FQNEAQ (reference sequence). This CDR3 comprises 16 residues. The CDR3 DNA sequence: TGTGCCAGCAGCCCAGCCCAGGGGCCCGTGAATACTGAAGCTTTCTTT. Amino acid sequence: CASSPAQGPVNTEAFF.

Note on this clone: The same CDR3 also results from other DNA sequences found in this sample. This chain connects TRBV2 to TRBJ1-1, with D uncertain. Deletions cut 11 bases from V and 1 base from J, with 5 bases between. This CDR3 spans 10 amino acids. Looked up from germline, CDR1 is SNHLY and CDR2 is FYNNEI. CDR3 in amino acids: CAGGNTEAFF. The CDR3 DNA reads as TGTGCCGGTGGGAACACTGAAGCTTTCTTT.

The V gene is TRBV2, the J gene TRBJ2-5; D remains unclear. V was cut by 4 bases and J by 1 base, with 10 bases left in between. Germline V gives CDR1 SNHLY, CDR2 FYNNEI. CDR3 length: 14 amino acids. The CDR3 region is CASSGRSPQETQYF. The CDR3 bases are TGTGCCAGCAGTGGGCGCTCGCCCCAAGAGACCCAGTACTTC.

On this clone: Other DNA sequences in the sample encode the same CDR3. The rearrangement joins TRBV15 to TRBJ2-7; a possible D gene is TRBD2 (5 bases). The CDR3 is 14 residues long. V dropped 3 bases and J dropped 4 bases, with 13 bases sitting between them. Germline V gene data show CDR1 as LNHNV and CDR2 as YYDKDF (reference sequence). CDR3: CATSRGPRGYEQYF. The CDR3 DNA reads as TGTGCCACCAGCAGGGGCCCCCGGGGTTACGAGCAGTACTTC. The entire variable domain, with the rest obtained from reference TRBV15 and TRBJ2-7, is as follows: DAMVIQNPRYQVTQFGKPVTLSCSQTLNHNVMYWYQQKSSQAPKLLFHYYDKDFNNEADTPDNFQSRRPNTSFCFLDIRSPGLGDTAMYLCATSRGPRGYEQYFGPGTRLTVT.